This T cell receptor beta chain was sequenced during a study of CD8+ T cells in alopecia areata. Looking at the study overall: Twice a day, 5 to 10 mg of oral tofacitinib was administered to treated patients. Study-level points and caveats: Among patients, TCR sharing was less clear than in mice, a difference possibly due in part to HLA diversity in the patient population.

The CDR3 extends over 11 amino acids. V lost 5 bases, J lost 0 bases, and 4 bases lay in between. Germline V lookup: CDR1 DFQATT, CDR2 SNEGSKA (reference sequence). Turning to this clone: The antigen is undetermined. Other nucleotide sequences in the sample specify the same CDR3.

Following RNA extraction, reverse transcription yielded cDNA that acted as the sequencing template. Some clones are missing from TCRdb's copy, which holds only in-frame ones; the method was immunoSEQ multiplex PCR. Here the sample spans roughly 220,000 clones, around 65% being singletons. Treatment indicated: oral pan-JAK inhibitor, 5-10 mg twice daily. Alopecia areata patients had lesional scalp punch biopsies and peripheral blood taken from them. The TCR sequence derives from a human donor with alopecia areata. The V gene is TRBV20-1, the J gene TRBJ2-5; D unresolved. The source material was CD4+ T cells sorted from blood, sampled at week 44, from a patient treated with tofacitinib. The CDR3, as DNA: TGCAGTGCTTCGGACCAAGAGACCCAGTACTTC. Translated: CSASDQETQYF.